Presented here are 13 T cell receptor beta chains from one specimen sequenced in a study of human CD8 memory T cell subsets. Construction of TCR beta libraries was accomplished by means of UMI-labeled 5' RACE. TCRdb reanalyzed the 5' RACE reads, giving one entry per CDR3 protein sequence and no DNA. This listing includes several thousand distinct CDR3 sequences. TPEX cells were early memory CD8+ T cells (CCR7+ PD-1+ TIGIT+) that had exhausted-like traits. The sequencing input was CD8+ T cells from PBMCs. Receptors originate from a human donor in good health.

This clonotype is called medium-sized based on its frequency. V and J are TRBV29-1 and TRBJ1-2; TCRdb lists TRBD1, though no DNA is available to test this call. Germline V lookup: CDR1 SQVTM, CDR2 ANQGSEA. There are 12 residues in the CDR3. The CDR3 sequence is CSVADRGYGYTF.

The gene calls are TRBV29-1 and TRBJ2-7; TCRdb proposes TRBD2, but this gene call is untestable without DNA. Germline V gives CDR1 SQVTM, CDR2 ANQGSEA. There are 13 residues in the CDR3. CDR3: CSVDSGIAYEQYF.

The chain links TRBV7-9 to TRBJ1-3. The germline gives CDR1 SEHNR, CDR2 FQNEAQ (reference sequence). The CDR3 is 16 amino acids. CDR3 protein: CASSGSEEGSGNTIYF. Together with reference TRBV7-9 and TRBJ1-3, the CDR3 gives the full variable domain: DTGVSQNPRHKITKRGQNVTFRCDPISEHNRLYWYRQTLGQGPEFLTYFQNEAQLEKSRLLSDRFSAERPKGSFSTLEIQRTEQGDSAMYLCASSGSEEGSGNTIYFGEGSWLTVV.

The chain is built from TRBV4-3 and TRBJ2-1; the TCRdb call, TRBD1, lacks DNA for checking. The CDR3 has 15 amino acids. CDR1 is LGHNA and CDR2 is YSLEER in the germline V gene. CDR3 sequence: CASSAGTVSYNEQFF.

This clonotype shows up as medium-sized by frequency. The chain recombines TRBV10-3 with TRBJ2-3; checking the TCRdb D call of TRBD1 is not possible without DNA. The CDR3 is 12 amino acids. Germline CDR1 ENHRY, CDR2 SYGVKD. CDR3 residues: CAISDPAYTQYF.

CDR3 sequence reads: CASSEGHLYNEQFF. The gene calls are TRBV3-1 and TRBJ2-1; TCRdb lists TRBD1, though no DNA is available to test this call. Germline values: CDR1 LGHDT, CDR2 YNNKEL (reference sequence). The CDR3 runs to 14 residues.

The chain carries TRBV5-1 and TRBJ1-1; TCRdb indicates TRBD1, and absent DNA this call remains unverified. The V gene's germline CDR1 is SGHRS and CDR2 YFSETQ. This CDR3 region has 17 residues. The CDR3 here is CASSLPAGGAGDTEAFF.

Considering frequency, this clonotype is medium-sized (0.01 to 0.1%). The V and J genes are TRBV5-1 and TRBJ2-1; TCRdb lists TRBD2, though no DNA is available to test this call. The CDR3 extends over 14 amino acids. Germline V lookup: CDR1 SGHRS, CDR2 YFSETQ. The CDR3 reads CASRREGEYNEQFF.

This chain links TRBV7-3 with TRBJ2-7; TCRdb lists TRBD2, though no DNA is available to test this call. The CDR3 contains 13 residues. Per the germline V gene, CDR1 is SGHTA and CDR2 is FQGTGA. The CDR3: CASSLGSLNEQYF.

This clonotype counts as medium-sized by frequency. This chain joins TRBV5-1 and TRBJ2-7. Germline V gene sequence: CDR1 SGHRS, CDR2 YFSETQ. The CDR3 spans 14 residues. CDR3 region: CASSLNGVSYEQYF.

This CDR3 is CASLQRRGQYNEQFF. J is TRBJ2-1 and V is TRBV2; TCRdb proposes TRBD2, but this gene call is untestable without DNA. The CDR3 consists of 15 residues. Germline V gene sequence: CDR1 SNHLY, CDR2 FYNNEI.

This clonotype is classed as medium-sized by frequency. The chain employs TRBV7-9 and TRBJ2-5; TCRdb proposes TRBD1, but this gene call is untestable without DNA. CDR1 and CDR2 from the germline V gene are SEHNR and FQNEAQ (reference sequence). The CDR3 consists of 16 residues. CDR3 region: CASSLTGTGLQETQYF.

The V gene is TRBV29-1, the J gene TRBJ1-2. The CDR3 length is 12 residues. Germline V gives CDR1 SQVTM, CDR2 ANQGSEA. The chain's CDR3 is CSVADRGNGYTF.